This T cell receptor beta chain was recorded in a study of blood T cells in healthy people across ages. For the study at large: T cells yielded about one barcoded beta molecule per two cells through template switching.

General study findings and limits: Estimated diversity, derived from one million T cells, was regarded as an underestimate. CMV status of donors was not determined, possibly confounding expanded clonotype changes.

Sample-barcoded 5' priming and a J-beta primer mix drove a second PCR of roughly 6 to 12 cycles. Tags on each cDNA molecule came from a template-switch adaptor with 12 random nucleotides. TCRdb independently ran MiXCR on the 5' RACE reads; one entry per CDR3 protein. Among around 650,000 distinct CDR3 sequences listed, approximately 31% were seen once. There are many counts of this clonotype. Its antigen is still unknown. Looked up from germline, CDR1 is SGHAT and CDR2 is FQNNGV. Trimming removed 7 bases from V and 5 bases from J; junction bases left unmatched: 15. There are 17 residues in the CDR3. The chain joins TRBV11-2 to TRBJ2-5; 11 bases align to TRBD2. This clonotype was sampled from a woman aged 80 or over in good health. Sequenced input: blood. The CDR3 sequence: CASTPGRTSGPGETQYF. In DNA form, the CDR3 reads TGTGCCAGCACCCCCGGGAGGACTAGCGGGCCAGGGGAGACCCAGTACTTC.